A single sample is the source of the 23 T cell receptor beta chains below, sequenced in a study of read filtering for tumor transcriptome and immune sequencing. The library was built from about 400 ng RNA with molecular barcoded adaptors for alpha/delta and beta/gamma chains. From the reads, TCRdb called clonotypes with MiXCR, one entry per CDR3 protein. The sample lists fewer than 150,000 distinct CDR3 sequences, roughly 13% seen once, with around 10% in the top ten. The specimen sequenced was a population of CD138-negative cells sorted from bone marrow. These TCRs come from a donor aged 40 or older with multiple myeloma.

The table lists this clonotype with many counts. This chain uses TRBV2 with TRBJ2-2; D unclear. The CDR3 totals 14 residues. Trimming stripped 0 bases from V and 6 bases from J, with 8 bases between. CDR1 is SNHLY and CDR2 is FYNNEI in the germline V gene. The CDR3 DNA sequence: TGTGCCAGCAGTGAAGCTTGGGTCCCCGGGGAGCTGTTTTTT. Protein sequence: CASSEAWVPGELFF.

This chain joins TRBV7-8 and TRBJ1-1; D is undetermined. Deletions cut 5 bases from V and 4 bases from J, with 14 bases between. Germline V gene sequence: CDR1 SGHVS, CDR2 FQNEAQ. The CDR3 has 14 residues. CDR3 loop: CASSTAGGSTEAFF. The CDR3 nucleotides read TGTGCCAGCAGCACCGCAGGCGGGAGCACTGAAGCTTTCTTT.

This clonotype was found many times. This chain uses TRBV19 with TRBJ2-3, with D possibly matching TRBD2 (7 bases). Germline-derived CDR1 and CDR2 are LNHDA and SQIVND (reference sequence). The CDR3 loop spans 15 amino acids. V was pared by 3 bases and J by 0 bases, with 10 bases between. DNA of the CDR3: TGTGCCAGTAGTATGGGGGGGCGCAGCACAGATACGCAGTATTTT. Its protein is CASSMGGRSTDTQYF.

This clonotype has more than one count but fewer than ten. One end of the junction is discordant with germline, which a read error may explain. The DNA for the CDR3 is TGTGCCTGCAGCTGGACAGGGGCGCAAGGAAACACCATATATTTT. As protein: CACSWTGAQGNTIYF. This chain joins TRBV5-5 and TRBJ1-3; 9 nucleotides align to TRBD1. Germline assignment: CDR1 SGHKS and CDR2 YYEKEE (reference sequence). This CDR3 has 15 residues. Drawing the rest from reference TRBV5-5 and TRBJ1-3, the complete variable domain is DAGVTQSPTHLIKTRGQQVTLRCSPISGHKSVSWYQQVLGQGPQFIFQYYEKEERGRGNFPDRFSARQFPNYSSELNVNALLLGDSALYLCACSWTGAQGNTIYFGEGSWLTVV.

This clonotype has a count of ten or more. The V call is TRBV29-1, the J call TRBJ1-1; D is unresolved. V was pared by 1 base and J by 7 bases, with 13 bases between. Looked up from germline, CDR1 is SQVTM and CDR2 is ANQGSEA. The length of the CDR3 is 13 residues. CDR3 region: CSVEGRVFGEAFF. The CDR3 nucleotides read TGCAGCGTTGAAGGAAGGGTTTTCGGTGAAGCTTTCTTT.

V gene TRBV5-6 combines with J gene TRBJ1-3; D unresolved. V lost 1 base and J lost 6, with 11 bases in between. Germline loops: CDR1 SGHDT, CDR2 YYEEEE. The CDR3 runs 14 residues. CDR3 sequence reads: CASSLRSTENTIYF. The CDR3 DNA sequence: TGTGCCAGCAGCTTGAGGTCTACCGAAAACACCATATATTTT.

This clonotype was counted many times. The rearrangement links TRBV5-1 to TRBJ2-7, with TRBD2 identical over 11 bases. Unmatched junction bases numbered 13, after V lost 5 bases and J lost 3 bases. Germline CDR1 reads SGHRS; CDR2 reads YFSETQ. The CDR3 runs to 17 residues. Here the CDR3 reads CASSPAHTGTSGYEQYF. The CDR3 DNA reads as TGCGCCAGCAGTCCTGCCCACACCGGGACTAGCGGCTACGAGCAGTACTTC.

This clonotype has ten or more counts. The chain employs TRBV28 and TRBJ2-5, with 9 bases lining up with TRBD2. Germline V CDR1 and CDR2: MDHEN, SYDVKM. The ends lost 2 bases at V and 2 bases at J; junction bases unmatched: 9. The CDR3 runs to 17 residues. CDR3 in amino acids: CASSLGVGSGRQETQYF. For the CDR3, the DNA is TGTGCCAGCAGTTTAGGTGTCGGTAGCGGGAGACAAGAGACCCAGTACTTC.

This clonotype has at least ten counts. The rearrangement joins TRBV4-2 to TRBJ1-1; TRBD1 is a possible D gene (5 bases). CDR3 size: 13 residues. Per the germline V gene, CDR1 is LGHNA and CDR2 is YNFKEQ. The ends were cut back, 1 base at V and 6 bases at J, with 9 bases in the middle. CDR3: CASSQGRDAEAFF. The CDR3, as DNA: TGTGCCAGCAGCCAAGGAAGGGACGCTGAAGCTTTCTTT.

This clonotype was seen only a few times. Since a much larger clone is just one base distant, this may be a read error. V gene TRBV5-1 combines with J gene TRBJ2-1; TRBD1 is a possible D gene (6 bases). Per germline, CDR1 SGHRS and CDR2 YFSETQ. The CDR3 is 14 amino acids. The CDR3 DNA is TGCGCCAGCAGCTGGGCGGACAGCTCCAATGTGCAGTTCTTC. It codes for CASSWADSSNVQFF.

In its sample, this clonotype was seen many times. The J gene is TRBJ2-1, the V gene TRBV5-1; 7 bases match TRBD1. Germline CDR1 is SGHRS and CDR2 is YFSETQ. CDR3 size: 15 residues. The V and J ends lost 0 bases and 8 bases, in that order; junction bases with no gene match: 8. In nucleotides, the CDR3 is TGCGCCAGCAGCTTGGTAGGGGGCAGGGACGATGAGCAGTTCTTC. This gives the protein CASSLVGGRDDEQFF. The full variable domain, rest sourced from reference TRBV5-1 and TRBJ2-1, is KAGVTQTPRYLIKTRGQQVTLSCSPISGHRSVSWYQQTPGQGLQFLFEYFSETQRNKGNFPGRFSGRQFSNSRSEMNVSTLELGDSALYLCASSLVGGRDDEQFFGPGTRLTVL.

Details on this clonotype: A read error is possible here, since a much larger clone lies one base away. The J gene is TRBJ2-1, the V gene TRBV4-1; D is unclear. The V gene's germline CDR1 is MGHRA and CDR2 YSYEKL. CDR3 length: 10 amino acids. The CDR3 DNA sequence: TGCGCCAGCAGCCAAGACCTTCGCCTCTTC. It translates to CASSQDLRLF.

The sample holds a few counts of this clonotype. The rearrangement links TRBV20-1 to TRBJ2-5, with TRBD1 matching over 7 bases. With 6 bases clipped from V and 0 bases from J, the junction kept 1 base outside the gene matches. In germline, CDR1 is DFQATT, CDR2 SNEGSKA (reference sequence). The CDR3 has 12 residues. CDR3 sequence (DNA): TGCAGTGCCGACAGGGACCAAGAGACCCAGTACTTC. Residues: CSADRDQETQYF.

This chain links TRBV19 with TRBJ1-5, with a tentative D call TRBD1 (6 bases). Between the trimmed V and J ends, which lost 9 bases and 4 bases, there was a span of 19 bases. CDR3 length equals 15 residues. Looked up from germline, CDR1 is LNHDA and CDR2 is SQIVND (reference sequence). The CDR3 is CASMEDRWQNQPQHF. The CDR3 nucleotides read TGTGCCAGCATGGAAGACAGGTGGCAGAATCAGCCCCAGCATTTT. Full variable domain (rest looked up from reference TRBV19 and TRBJ1-5): DGGITQSPKYLFRKEGQNVTLSCEQNLNHDAMYWYRQDPGQGLRLIYYSQIVNDFQKGDIAEGYSVSREKKESFPLTVTSAQKNPTAFYLCASMEDRWQNQPQHFGDGTRLSIL.

The chain uses TRBV10-2 and TRBJ1-5; 8 bases agree with TRBD1. The CDR3 extends over 15 amino acids. CDR1 and CDR2 (germline): WSHSY, SAAADI. V trimming: 2 bases; J trimming: 6 bases; junction bases outside the gene matches: 6. CDR3 nucleotides: TGCGCCAGCAGTGAGACCCGACAGGGGTCTCAGCCCCAGCATTTT. Translating it yields CASSETRQGSQPQHF.

With regard to this clonotype: Compared with germline, one end of the junction differs, possibly owing to a read error. The rearrangement uses TRBV24-1 and TRBJ1-1, with D hard to call. CDR3 size: 14 residues. Per the germline V gene, CDR1 is KGHDR and CDR2 is SFDVKD. For the CDR3, the DNA is TGCGCCACCAGTGTAAGCACAGAGAACACTGAAGCTTTCTTT. Protein sequence: CATSVSTENTEAFF.

This clonotype was counted between two and nine times. The genes are TRBV6-5 and TRBJ2-5; 8 nucleotides line up with TRBD2. The CDR3 runs to 16 residues. J was trimmed by 4 bases and V by 2 bases; bases with no gene match: 9. Germline lookup yields CDR1 MNHEY and CDR2 SVGAGI. CDR3 sequence: CASSYRGGLDSETQYF. For the CDR3, the DNA is TGTGCCAGCAGTTACAGAGGGGGACTAGATTCAGAGACCCAGTACTTC.

This clonotype was detected many times. This chain uses TRBV6-1 with TRBJ1-2, with 8 bases that match TRBD1. V gave up 5 bases and J gave up 0 bases; unmatched junction bases: 8. Germline CDR1 is MNHNS and CDR2 is SASEGT. This CDR3 is 16 amino acids long. The CDR3: CASSLSGGEANYGYTF. The CDR3 DNA reads as TGTGCCAGCAGTCTGTCAGGGGGCGAAGCTAACTATGGCTACACCTTC.

This clonotype was detected many times. The rearrangement uses TRBV7-9 and TRBJ2-2, with 11 bases aligning to TRBD2. The CDR3 spans 17 residues. CDR1 SEHNR and CDR2 FQNEAQ come from the germline V gene (reference sequence). V trimming: 4 bases; J trimming: 6 bases; junction bases outside the gene matches: 10. The CDR3 is CASSWEPSGRIPGELFF. CDR3 nucleotides: TGTGCCAGCAGCTGGGAACCTAGCGGGAGGATACCCGGGGAGCTGTTTTTT.

Of note for this clonotype: This could be a read error, since a much larger clone is one nucleotide away. V and J are TRBV29-1 and TRBJ1-1; no clear D gene. This CDR3 contains 12 residues. Germline lookup yields CDR1 SQVTM and CDR2 ANQGSEA. The CDR3 DNA follows: TGCAGCGTTGCGACTATGGGCCGTGAAGCTCTCTTT. Amino acids: CSVATMGREALF.

This clonotype was recorded many times. The DNA of the CDR3 is TGTGCCAGCAGCTTTTCCCCGGGAACTAATGAAAAACTGTTTTTT. Protein product: CASSFSPGTNEKLFF. The genes are TRBV5-6 and TRBJ1-4; D ambiguous. The CDR3 runs to 15 residues. CDR1 SGHDT and CDR2 YYEEEE come from the germline V gene. The V end was cut by 2 bases, the J end by 1 base, with 9 bases between. Full variable domain (remainder filled in from reference TRBV5-6 and TRBJ1-4): DAGVTQSPTHLIKTRGQQVTLRCSPKSGHDTVSWYQQALGQGPQFIFQYYEEEERQRGNFPDRFSGHQFPNYSSELNVNALLLGDSALYLCASSFSPGTNEKLFFGSGTQLSVL.

This clonotype was counted a few times. The chain recombines TRBV3-1 with TRBJ2-7, with 9 bases lining up with TRBD2. The germline CDR1 and CDR2 sequences are LGHDT and YNNKEL (reference sequence). The CDR3 runs 14 residues. J was trimmed by 3 bases and V by 5 bases; bases with no gene match: 5. The CDR3 loop is CASSALAGHYEQYF. The CDR3, as DNA: TGTGCCAGCAGCGCCCTAGCGGGACACTACGAGCAGTACTTC.

This clonotype came up many times. The chain employs TRBV20-1 and TRBJ2-5; possible D gene TRBD1, 5 bases. This CDR3 has 12 residues. Germline V gene data show CDR1 as DFQATT and CDR2 as SNEGSKA (reference sequence). The ends were cut back, 6 bases at V and 5 bases at J, with 13 bases in the middle. The CDR3: CSAIGPGETQYF. In DNA, the CDR3 is TGCAGTGCCATAGGGCCAGGGGAGACCCAGTACTTC.